Reported below is one T cell receptor (beta chain). Antigen specificity is unknown. At one end, the junction sequence differs from germline, possibly due to a read error. RNA was extracted and reverse transcribed into cDNA as the sequencing template. TCRdb's table, derived via immunoSEQ multiplex PCR, lists solely in-frame clones and lacks some. The table records approximately 150,000 clones, about 87% of them present only once. The data belong to a study of CD8+ T cells in alopecia areata. The study's findings and limits: Affected scalp, especially in alopecia totalis/universalis, had a higher clonality than normal scalp did. In patients, TCRs were shared less clearly than in mice, and HLA may possibly be involved.

Germline-derived CDR1 and CDR2 are MNHEY and SMNVEV (reference sequence). The CDR3 loop spans 14 amino acids. The genes are TRBV27 and TRBJ2-7; D is ambiguous. This TCR came from a human donor with alopecia areata. This material consisted of CD8+ T cells sorted from blood, taken at week 0. CDR3 sequence reads: CASSLSRTNYEQYF. The CDR3 bases are TGTGCCAGCAGTCTATCCCGGACCAACTACGAGCAGTACTTC.